The rows below give T cell receptor beta chains drawn from one sample of a study of blood T cell repertoires in COVID-19. The table came from immunoSEQ multiplex PCR; TCRdb's copy has only in-frame clones and leaves some out. The sample yields about 78,000 clones, 86% seen once. The sequenced sample consisted of peripheral blood. The source of these receptors is a woman aged 60-70 years with acute or convalescent COVID-19. The CDR3 runs from the conserved cysteine through the conserved F or W. D genes are given only for firm matches. Size tells how often a clone was seen (once, few, many) or the class of an expanded clone, and some rows leave it out.

d_call: NA
j_call: TRBJ1-3
clone_size: NA
v_call: TRBV30
cdr3_nt: TGTGCCTGGCAGGTTTGGGGAAACACCATATATTTT
cdr3_aa: CAWQVWGNTIYF

d_call: TRBD2
j_call: TRBJ2-7
clone_size: NA
v_call: TRBV11-1
cdr3_nt: TGTGCCAGCAGCTTATCGGCGGGAGTGTCCTACGAGCAGTACTTC
cdr3_aa: CASSLSAGVSYEQYF

d_call: NA
j_call: TRBJ2-3
clone_size: NA
v_call: TRBV7-8
cdr3_nt: TGTGCCAGCAGCTCCCCCACTAGAAATTTTGTGACAGATACGCAGTATTTT
cdr3_aa: CASSSPTRNFVTDTQYF

d_call: NA
j_call: TRBJ1-2
clone_size: few
v_call: TRBV7-9
cdr3_nt: TGTGCCAGCAGCTTAGATATCCGCTATGGCTACACCTTC
cdr3_aa: CASSLDIRYGYTF

d_call: TRBD2
j_call: TRBJ2-1
clone_size: once
v_call: TRBV10-1
cdr3_nt: TGCGCCAGCAGTGAGACTAGCGGGGGGGAGGACAATGAGCAGTTCTTC
cdr3_aa: CASSETSGGEDNEQFF

d_call: TRBD1
j_call: TRBJ1-4
clone_size: NA
v_call: TRBV7-9
cdr3_nt: TGTGCCAGCAGCTTTTCCGGGACAGATAATGAAAAACTGTTTTTT
cdr3_aa: CASSFSGTDNEKLFF

d_call: NA
j_call: TRBJ1-5
clone_size: NA
v_call: TRBV5-1
cdr3_nt: TGCGCCAGCAGCTTAGCTGGTGAGGGCAATCAGCCCCAGCATTTT
cdr3_aa: CASSLAGEGNQPQHF

d_call: TRBD2
j_call: TRBJ2-3
clone_size: once
v_call: TRBV30
cdr3_nt: TGTGCCTGGACCCAGCGGGAGGCAGATACGCAGTATTTT
cdr3_aa: CAWTQREADTQYF

d_call: NA
j_call: TRBJ1-1
clone_size: NA
v_call: TRBV3-1/TRBV3-2
cdr3_nt: TGTGCCAGCAGCCAAGATAAAGCAGGGATGAGGACTGAAGCTTTCTTT
cdr3_aa: CASSQDKAGMRTEAFF

d_call: TRBD2
j_call: TRBJ2-2
clone_size: once
v_call: TRBV11-2
cdr3_nt: TGTGCCAGCAGCTCCTGGGGGGGCACCGGGGAGCTGTTTTTT
cdr3_aa: CASSSWGGTGELFF

d_call: TRBD2
j_call: TRBJ2-7
clone_size: NA
v_call: TRBV19
cdr3_nt: TGTGCCAGTAGTTCCTCGGGCAGGGACTATAGCTACGAGCAGTACTTC
cdr3_aa: CASSSSGRDYSYEQYF

d_call: NA
j_call: TRBJ2-7
clone_size: NA
v_call: TRBV3-1/TRBV3-2
cdr3_nt: TGTGCCAGCAGCCAAGAGGCGCGGGGACGGGAGCAGTACTTC
cdr3_aa: CASSQEARGREQYF

d_call: TRBD2
j_call: TRBJ2-1
clone_size: NA
v_call: TRBV6-5
cdr3_nt: TGTGCCAGCACCCGCCCTGGGGGGGGTAATGAGCAGTTCTTC
cdr3_aa: CASTRPGGGNEQFF

d_call: NA
j_call: TRBJ1-2
clone_size: NA
v_call: TRBV6-5
cdr3_nt: TGTGCCAGCAGTTCCTGGGGGGGTAATGGCTACACCTTC
cdr3_aa: CASSSWGGNGYTF

d_call: TRBD2
j_call: TRBJ2-5
clone_size: NA
v_call: TRBV24-1
cdr3_nt: TGTGCCACCAGCCCCTACGGGGGGGGGACCCAGTACTTC
cdr3_aa: CATSPYGGGTQYF

d_call: NA
j_call: TRBJ1-1
clone_size: NA
v_call: TRBV12-3/TRBV12-4
cdr3_nt: TGTGCCAGCAGACACTCAGGGTCTGAAGCTTTCTTT
cdr3_aa: CASRHSGSEAFF

d_call: TRBD1
j_call: TRBJ1-1
clone_size: NA
v_call: TRBV7-2
cdr3_nt: TGTGCCAGCAAACCACCAGGGGGAGATATGAACACTGAAGCTTTCTTT
cdr3_aa: CASKPPGGDMNTEAFF

d_call: TRBD1
j_call: TRBJ1-1
clone_size: once
v_call: TRBV25-1
cdr3_nt: TGTGCCAGCAGTGAATGGGACAGTTACACTGAAGCTTTCTTT
cdr3_aa: CASSEWDSYTEAFF

d_call: NA
j_call: TRBJ2-1
clone_size: NA
v_call: TRBV4-2
cdr3_nt: TGTGCCAGCAGCCAAGATCTGAAAGCGTTTCGGTACAATGAGCAGTTCTTC
cdr3_aa: CASSQDLKAFRYNEQFF

d_call: NA
j_call: TRBJ1-2
clone_size: NA
v_call: TRBV4-3
cdr3_nt: TGCGCCAGCAGCCAAGCCGCCAGACGGGGAGGCTACACCTTC
cdr3_aa: CASSQAARRGGYTF

d_call: TRBD1
j_call: TRBJ2-7
clone_size: NA
v_call: TRBV7-2
cdr3_nt: TGTGCCAGCAGCTCACAACCGGGACAGGTAGAGTACTTC
cdr3_aa: CASSSQPGQVEYF

d_call: TRBD1
j_call: TRBJ2-4
clone_size: NA
v_call: TRBV7-2
cdr3_nt: TGTGCCAGCAGCTCACCTCAGGGGGCCGGGAACATTCAGTACTTC
cdr3_aa: CASSSPQGAGNIQYF

d_call: TRBD1
j_call: TRBJ1-2
clone_size: NA
v_call: TRBV28
cdr3_nt: TGTGCCAGCAGTTCCGAGCCCGGACAGGACAGGGACCACGGCTACACCTTC
cdr3_aa: CASSSEPGQDRDHGYTF

d_call: NA
j_call: TRBJ1-1
clone_size: once
v_call: TRBV28
cdr3_nt: TGTGCCAGCAGCACCACAAACACTGAAGCTTTCTTT
cdr3_aa: CASSTTNTEAFF

d_call: NA
j_call: TRBJ2-1
clone_size: NA
v_call: TRBV2
cdr3_nt: TGTGCCAGGAGGGATTACAATGAGCAGTTCTTC
cdr3_aa: CARRDYNEQFF

d_call: NA
j_call: TRBJ1-5
clone_size: NA
v_call: TRBV9
cdr3_nt: TGTGCCAGCAGCGGAACAGGGATTCGTGGCAATCAGCCCCAGCATTTT
cdr3_aa: CASSGTGIRGNQPQHF

d_call: NA
j_call: TRBJ1-2
clone_size: once
v_call: TRBV7-2
cdr3_nt: TGTGCCAGCAGCTTTCAGGGATCCTTCCAGGGCTACACCTTC
cdr3_aa: CASSFQGSFQGYTF

d_call: NA
j_call: TRBJ2-2
clone_size: few
v_call: TRBV7-9
cdr3_nt: TGTGCCAGCAGCTCTGACAGCGCCACCGGGGAGCTGTTTTTT
cdr3_aa: CASSSDSATGELFF

d_call: NA
j_call: TRBJ1-2
clone_size: NA
v_call: TRBV7-2
cdr3_nt: TGTGCCAGCAGCGGCGGGGCGTCCCTTGAGGGCTACACCTTC
cdr3_aa: CASSGGASLEGYTF

d_call: TRBD1
j_call: TRBJ2-7
clone_size: NA
v_call: TRBV10-3
cdr3_nt: TGTGCCATCAGTGGAGGGTGGGGACAGAATTACGAGCAGTACTTC
cdr3_aa: CAISGGWGQNYEQYF

d_call: NA
j_call: TRBJ2-5
clone_size: once
v_call: TRBV5-1
cdr3_nt: TGCGCCAGCAGCTGGGGGGGGCCCACACAAGAGACCCAGTACTTC
cdr3_aa: CASSWGGPTQETQYF

d_call: NA
j_call: TRBJ2-5
clone_size: once
v_call: TRBV7-2
cdr3_nt: TGTGCCAGCAGCTTAGGGGGGGACCAAGAGACCCAGTACTTC
cdr3_aa: CASSLGGDQETQYF

d_call: NA
j_call: TRBJ1-2
clone_size: NA
v_call: TRBV12-3/TRBV12-4
cdr3_nt: TGTGCCAGCAGTTTCGGGGGAGATGGCTACACCTTC
cdr3_aa: CASSFGGDGYTF

d_call: TRBD1
j_call: TRBJ1-2
clone_size: NA
v_call: TRBV10-3
cdr3_nt: TGTGCCATCAGTGGACAGGGACAAAATGGCTACACCTTC
cdr3_aa: CAISGQGQNGYTF

d_call: TRBD1
j_call: TRBJ2-1
clone_size: once
v_call: TRBV28
cdr3_nt: TGTGCCAGCAGCCAAACGGGGACAGGGGAACACAATGAGCAGTTCTTC
cdr3_aa: CASSQTGTGEHNEQFF

d_call: NA
j_call: TRBJ1-2
clone_size: NA
v_call: TRBV7-9
cdr3_nt: TGTGCCAGCAGCCCCAGGTTGTCGGATGGCTACACCTTC
cdr3_aa: CASSPRLSDGYTF

d_call: TRBD2
j_call: TRBJ2-1
clone_size: NA
v_call: TRBV6-2/TRBV6-3
cdr3_nt: TGTGCCAGCAGTTCCTTTTCTAGCGGGAGTAATAATGAGCAGTTCTTC
cdr3_aa: CASSSFSSGSNNEQFF

d_call: TRBD1
j_call: TRBJ1-6
clone_size: NA
v_call: TRBV27
cdr3_nt: TGTGCCAGCAATAGGGGACAGGGGTTCTATAATTCACCCCTCCACTTT
cdr3_aa: CASNRGQGFYNSPLHF

d_call: TRBD1
j_call: TRBJ2-1
clone_size: NA
v_call: TRBV4-3
cdr3_nt: TGCGCCAGCAGCCAAGAGACAGGGCCTCACAATGAGCAGTTCTTC
cdr3_aa: CASSQETGPHNEQFF

d_call: NA
j_call: TRBJ1-1
clone_size: NA
v_call: TRBV7-6
cdr3_nt: TGTGCCAGCAGCTCCAGTAACACTGAAGCTTTCTTT
cdr3_aa: CASSSSNTEAFF

d_call: NA
j_call: TRBJ2-3
clone_size: NA
v_call: TRBV6-5
cdr3_nt: TGTGCCAGCGGAGGGGGCGATACGCAGTATTTT
cdr3_aa: CASGGGDTQYF

d_call: TRBD1
j_call: TRBJ1-2
clone_size: once
v_call: TRBV28
cdr3_nt: TGTGCCAGCAGCACTGGACAGGGGATGATCTATGGCTACACCTTC
cdr3_aa: CASSTGQGMIYGYTF

d_call: TRBD1
j_call: TRBJ1-6
clone_size: NA
v_call: TRBV27
cdr3_nt: TGTGCCAGCAGTCCAAGCCGGGACAGGGCCCCAGGTGCTCATTCACCCCTCCACTTT
cdr3_aa: CASSPSRDRAPGAHSPLHF

d_call: TRBD1
j_call: TRBJ2-7
clone_size: NA
v_call: TRBV14
cdr3_nt: TGTGCCAGCAGCCTCCCTGGATCAGGACAGGGGGTAAAAAGGAACGAGCAGTACTTC
cdr3_aa: CASSLPGSGQGVKRNEQYF

d_call: TRBD2
j_call: TRBJ2-5
clone_size: once
v_call: TRBV4-2
cdr3_nt: TGTGCCAGCAGCCAAGTGGCTGGGACTAGCGGGAGTTGGGGGCAAGAGACCCAGTACTTC
cdr3_aa: CASSQVAGTSGSWGQETQYF